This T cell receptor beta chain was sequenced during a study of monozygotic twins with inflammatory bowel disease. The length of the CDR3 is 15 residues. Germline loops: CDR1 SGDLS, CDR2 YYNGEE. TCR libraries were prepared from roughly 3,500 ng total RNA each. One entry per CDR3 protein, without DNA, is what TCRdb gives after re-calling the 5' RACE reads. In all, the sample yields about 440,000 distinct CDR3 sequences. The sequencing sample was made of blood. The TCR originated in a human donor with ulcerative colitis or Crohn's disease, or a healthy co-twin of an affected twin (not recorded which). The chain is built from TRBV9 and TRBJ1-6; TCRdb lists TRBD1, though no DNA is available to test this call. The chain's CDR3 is CASSPGTLENSPLHF. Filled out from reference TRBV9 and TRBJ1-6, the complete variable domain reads DSGVTQTPKHLITATGQRVTLRCSPRSGDLSVYWYQQSLDQGLQFLIQYYNGEERAKGNILERFSAQQFPDLHSELNLSSLELGDSALYFCASSPGTLENSPLHFGNGTRLTVT.